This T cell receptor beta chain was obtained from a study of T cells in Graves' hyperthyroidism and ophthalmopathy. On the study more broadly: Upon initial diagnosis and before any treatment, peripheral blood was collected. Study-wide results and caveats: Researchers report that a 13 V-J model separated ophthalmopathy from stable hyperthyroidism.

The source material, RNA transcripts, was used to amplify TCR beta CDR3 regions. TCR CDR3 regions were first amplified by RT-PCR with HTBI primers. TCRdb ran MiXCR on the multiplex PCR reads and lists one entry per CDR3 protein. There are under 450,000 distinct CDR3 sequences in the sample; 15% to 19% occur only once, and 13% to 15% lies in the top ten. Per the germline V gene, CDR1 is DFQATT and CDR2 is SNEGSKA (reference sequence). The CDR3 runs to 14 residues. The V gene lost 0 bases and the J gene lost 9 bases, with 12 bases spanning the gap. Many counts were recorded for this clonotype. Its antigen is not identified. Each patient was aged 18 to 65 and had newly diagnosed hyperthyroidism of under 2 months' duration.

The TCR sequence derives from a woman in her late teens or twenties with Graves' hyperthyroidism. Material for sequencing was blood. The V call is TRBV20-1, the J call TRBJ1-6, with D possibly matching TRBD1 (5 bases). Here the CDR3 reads CSARDGGGGSPLHF. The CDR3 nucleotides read TGCAGTGCTAGAGACGGGGGGGGTGGTTCACCCCTCCACTTT.